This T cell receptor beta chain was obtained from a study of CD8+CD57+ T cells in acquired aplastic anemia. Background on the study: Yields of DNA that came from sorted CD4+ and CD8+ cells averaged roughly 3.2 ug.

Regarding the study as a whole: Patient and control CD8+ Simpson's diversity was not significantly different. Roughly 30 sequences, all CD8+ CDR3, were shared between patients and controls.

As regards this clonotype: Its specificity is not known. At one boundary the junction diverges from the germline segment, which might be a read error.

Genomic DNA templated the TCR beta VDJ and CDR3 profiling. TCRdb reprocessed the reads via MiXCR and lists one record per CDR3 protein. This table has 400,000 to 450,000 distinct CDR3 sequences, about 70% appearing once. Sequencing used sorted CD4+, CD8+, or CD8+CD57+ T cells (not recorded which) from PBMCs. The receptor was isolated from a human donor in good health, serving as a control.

This CDR3 is CASIRGLGNTISF. The DNA for the CDR3 is TGTGCCAGCATCCGGGGGCTTGGAAACACCATATCTTTT. This rearrangement joins TRBV7-2 to TRBJ1-3; the D gene is possibly TRBD1 (6 bases). The CDR3 has 13 residues. The germline V gene encodes CDR1 SGHTA and CDR2 FQGNSA.